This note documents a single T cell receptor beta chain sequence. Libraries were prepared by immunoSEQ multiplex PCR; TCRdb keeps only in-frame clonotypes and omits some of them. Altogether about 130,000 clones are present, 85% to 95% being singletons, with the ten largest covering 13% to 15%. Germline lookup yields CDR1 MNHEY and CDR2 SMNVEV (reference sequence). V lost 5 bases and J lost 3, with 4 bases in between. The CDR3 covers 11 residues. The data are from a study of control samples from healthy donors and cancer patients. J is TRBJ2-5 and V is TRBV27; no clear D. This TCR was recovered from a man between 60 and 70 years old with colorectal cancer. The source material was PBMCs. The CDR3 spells CASSVKETQYF. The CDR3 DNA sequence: TGTGCCAGCAGTGTCAAAGAGACCCAGTACTTC.